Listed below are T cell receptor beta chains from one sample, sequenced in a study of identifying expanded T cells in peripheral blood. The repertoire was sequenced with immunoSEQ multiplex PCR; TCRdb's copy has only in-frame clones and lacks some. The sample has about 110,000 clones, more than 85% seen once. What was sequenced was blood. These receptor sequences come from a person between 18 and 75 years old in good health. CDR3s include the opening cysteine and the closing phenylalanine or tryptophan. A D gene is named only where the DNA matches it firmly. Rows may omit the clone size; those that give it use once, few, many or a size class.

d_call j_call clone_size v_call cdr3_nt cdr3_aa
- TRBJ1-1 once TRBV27 TGTGCCAGCAGACGGGGCCCTCTGGGGGGTACTGAAGCTTTCTTT CASRRGPLGGTEAFF
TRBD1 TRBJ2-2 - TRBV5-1 TGCGCCAGCAGCTTCACAGGGGCGCGAGACACCGGGGAGCTGTTTTTT CASSFTGARDTGELFF
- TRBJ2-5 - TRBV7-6 TGTGCCAGCAGCCGTCGGAGGGGCCAAGAGACCCAGTACTTC CASSRRRGQETQYF
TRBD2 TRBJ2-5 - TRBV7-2 TGTGCCAGCAGCGGCGGGGGTCCGGGGGAGACCCAGTACTTC CASSGGGPGETQYF
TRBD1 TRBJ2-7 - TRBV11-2 TGTGCCAGCAGCGGACAGGGGGAGAACGGCGGCTCCTACGAGCAGTACTTC CASSGQGENGGSYEQYF
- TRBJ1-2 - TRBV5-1 TGCGCCAGCAGCTTTGGGGCTAACTATGGCTACACCTTC CASSFGANYGYTF
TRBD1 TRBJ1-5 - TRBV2 TGTGCCAGCAGTTGGACAGGGGGCAGGGAGCCCCAGCATTTT CASSWTGGREPQHF
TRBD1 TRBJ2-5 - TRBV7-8 TGTGCCAGCAGCTTAGGGGACAGGGACCTGGAGACCCAGTACTTC CASSLGDRDLETQYF
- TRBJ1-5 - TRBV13 TGTGCCAGCAGCTTGGGGGTTCGAAATCAGCCCCAGCATTTT CASSLGVRNQPQHF
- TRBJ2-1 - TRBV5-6 TGTGCCAGCAGCTTACCCTCATTCTACAATGAGCAGTTCTTC CASSLPSFYNEQFF
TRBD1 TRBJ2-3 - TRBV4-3 TGCGCCAGCACCCCCGGACAGGGCAGCACAGATACGCAGTATTTT CASTPGQGSTDTQYF
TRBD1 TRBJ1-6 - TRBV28 TGTGCCAGCAGTTTCCCCAGGGGGGTTGCAGAATCACCCCTCCACTTT CASSFPRGVAESPLHF
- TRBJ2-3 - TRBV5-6 TGTGCCAGCAGCGATTCCCGGGGATCAGATACGCAGTATTTT CASSDSRGSDTQYF
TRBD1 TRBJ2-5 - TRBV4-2 TGTGCCAGCAGCCAAGCAGGGGGCGCCGGAGAGACCCAGTACTTC CASSQAGGAGETQYF
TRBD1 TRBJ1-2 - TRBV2 TGTGCCAGCAGACGACAGGGGGACTATGGCTACACCTTC CASRRQGDYGYTF
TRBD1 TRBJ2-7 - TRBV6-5 TGTGCCAGCAGTTACTCCGTCCAGGGGGCTAGTGAGCAGTACTTC CASSYSVQGASEQYF
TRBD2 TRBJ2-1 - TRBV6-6 TGTGCCAGCAGCGGGACTAGCATTCGCAATGAGCAGTTCTTC CASSGTSIRNEQFF
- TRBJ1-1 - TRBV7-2 TGTGCCAGCAGCCTCGCCGGCAGGGCAAGAAGGAACACTGAAGCTTTCTTT CASSLAGRARRNTEAFF
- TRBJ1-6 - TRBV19 TGTGCCAGTAGTATCGGGGGTTGGTCACCCCTCCACTTT CASSIGGWSPLHF
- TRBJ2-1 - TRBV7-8 TGTGCCAGCAGCCCCGAGGGGTTCCGGGACAATGAGCAGTTCTTC CASSPEGFRDNEQFF
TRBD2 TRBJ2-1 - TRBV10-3 TGTGCCATCAGTGACAGCCGGGGGGGCTGGAATGAGCAGTTCTTC CAISDSRGGWNEQFF
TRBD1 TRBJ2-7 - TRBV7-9 TGTGCCAGCAGCCCCGGGACAGCGAACTACGAGCAGTACTTC CASSPGTANYEQYF
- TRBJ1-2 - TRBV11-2 TGTGCCAGCAGCTTTAGCACTGGGGGTTACTATGGCTACACCTTC CASSFSTGGYYGYTF
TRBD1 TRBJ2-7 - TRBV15 TGTGCCACCAGCGGAATAACAGGGGAAGGGAGATACGAGCAGTACTTC CATSGITGEGRYEQYF
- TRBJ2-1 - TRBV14 TGTGCCAGCAGCCAAGATGGGGATGGCTCCTACAATGAGCAGTTCTTC CASSQDGDGSYNEQFF
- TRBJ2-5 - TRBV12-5 TGTGCTAGTGGTTTGGGAAACTCCCGACGGGAGACCCAGTACTTC CASGLGNSRRETQYF
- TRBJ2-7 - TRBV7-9 TGTGCCACCAACCGAGTTAGGGGAAGGAGCTCCTACGAGCAGTACTTC CATNRVRGRSSYEQYF
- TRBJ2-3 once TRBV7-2 TGTGCCAGCAGCTTAGGATACGATACGCAGTATTTT CASSLGYDTQYF
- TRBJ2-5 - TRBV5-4 TGTGCCTTTCGAGCGGGCAAAGAGACCCAGTACTTC CAFRAGKETQYF
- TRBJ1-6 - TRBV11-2 TGTGCCAGCCGCATTCAGGGTGAAGTTAATTCACCCCTCCACTTT CASRIQGEVNSPLHF
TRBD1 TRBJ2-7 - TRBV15 TGTGCCACCAGCCTACAGGGGTACGAGCAGTACTTC CATSLQGYEQYF
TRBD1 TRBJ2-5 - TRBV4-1 TGCGCCAGCAGCCGCCGGAGGGGACAGGACGAGACCCAGTACTTC CASSRRRGQDETQYF
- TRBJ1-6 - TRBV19 TGTGCCAGTAGTTACGGCAGTAATTCACCCCTCCACTTT CASSYGSNSPLHF
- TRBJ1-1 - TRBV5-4 TGTGCCAGCAGCTTGGCCCGGGCAGGCTTATTCACTGAAGCTTTCTTT CASSLARAGLFTEAFF
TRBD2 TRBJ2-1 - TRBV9 TGTGCCAGCAGCGTCTGCCTAGCGGGGGGGCCGGGGCAGTTCTTC CASSVCLAGGPGQFF
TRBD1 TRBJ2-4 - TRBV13 TGTGCCAGCAGCCTAGGACAGGGCAGATTATCAGACATGGGGATCCATCAGTACTTC CASSLGQGRLSDMGIHQYF
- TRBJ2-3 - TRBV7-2 TGTGCCAGCAGCTTAGGCCACGGGGCGCAATATACGCAGTATTTT CASSLGHGAQYTQYF
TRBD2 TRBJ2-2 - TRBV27 TGTGCCAGCAGTCCTATCCGGGGGGCCGGGGAGCTGTTTTTT CASSPIRGAGELFF
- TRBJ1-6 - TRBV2 TGTGCCAGCAGTGAAGGATGGGGCGGGCTCTATAATTCACCCCTCCACTTT CASSEGWGGLYNSPLHF
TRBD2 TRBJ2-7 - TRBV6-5 TGTGCCAGCACCAGAGCGGGGAGGTCCTCCTACGAGCAGTACTTC CASTRAGRSSYEQYF
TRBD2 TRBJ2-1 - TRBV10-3 TGTGCCATCAGTGAGGCCCTAGCGGGGGGGCAGTACAATGAGCAGTTCTTC CAISEALAGGQYNEQFF
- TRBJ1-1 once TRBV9 TGTGCCAGCAGCGTAGAGGGAGAAGACTTGAACACTGAAGCTTTCTTT CASSVEGEDLNTEAFF
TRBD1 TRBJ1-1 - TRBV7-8 TGTGCCAGCAGCTACACAGGGGGAAATATGAACACTGAAGCTTTCTTT CASSYTGGNMNTEAFF
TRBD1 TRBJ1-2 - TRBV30 TGTGCCTGGAGTCAGGGGGCCGGCTATGGCTACACCTTC CAWSQGAGYGYTF
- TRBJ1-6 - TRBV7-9 TGTGCCAGCAGAAAACAGGGTGGGCATAATTCACCCCTCCACTTT CASRKQGGHNSPLHF
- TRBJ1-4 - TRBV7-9 TGTGCCAGCAGCTCCATGACAGCGGGTAATGAAAAACTGTTTTTT CASSSMTAGNEKLFF
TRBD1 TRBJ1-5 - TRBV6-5 TGTGCCAGCAGTCCCGGGACAGGGATTGATCAGCCCCAGCATTTT CASSPGTGIDQPQHF